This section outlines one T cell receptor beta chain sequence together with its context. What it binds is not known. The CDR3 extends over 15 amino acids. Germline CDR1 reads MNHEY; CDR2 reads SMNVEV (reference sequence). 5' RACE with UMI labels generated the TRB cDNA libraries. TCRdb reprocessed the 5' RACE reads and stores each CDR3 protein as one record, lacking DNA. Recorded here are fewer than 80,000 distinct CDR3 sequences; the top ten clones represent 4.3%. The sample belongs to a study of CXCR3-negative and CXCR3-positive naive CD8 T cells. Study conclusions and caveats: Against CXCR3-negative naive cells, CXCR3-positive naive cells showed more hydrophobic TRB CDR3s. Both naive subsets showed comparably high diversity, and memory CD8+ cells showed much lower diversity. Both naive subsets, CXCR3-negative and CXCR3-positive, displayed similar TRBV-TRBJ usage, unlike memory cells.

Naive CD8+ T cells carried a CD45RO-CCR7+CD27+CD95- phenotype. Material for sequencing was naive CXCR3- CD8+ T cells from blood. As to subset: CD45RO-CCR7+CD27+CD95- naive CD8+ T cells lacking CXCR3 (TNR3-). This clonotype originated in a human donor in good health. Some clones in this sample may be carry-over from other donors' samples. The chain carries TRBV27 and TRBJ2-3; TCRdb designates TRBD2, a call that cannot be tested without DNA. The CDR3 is CTSSLSGVLTDTQYF.